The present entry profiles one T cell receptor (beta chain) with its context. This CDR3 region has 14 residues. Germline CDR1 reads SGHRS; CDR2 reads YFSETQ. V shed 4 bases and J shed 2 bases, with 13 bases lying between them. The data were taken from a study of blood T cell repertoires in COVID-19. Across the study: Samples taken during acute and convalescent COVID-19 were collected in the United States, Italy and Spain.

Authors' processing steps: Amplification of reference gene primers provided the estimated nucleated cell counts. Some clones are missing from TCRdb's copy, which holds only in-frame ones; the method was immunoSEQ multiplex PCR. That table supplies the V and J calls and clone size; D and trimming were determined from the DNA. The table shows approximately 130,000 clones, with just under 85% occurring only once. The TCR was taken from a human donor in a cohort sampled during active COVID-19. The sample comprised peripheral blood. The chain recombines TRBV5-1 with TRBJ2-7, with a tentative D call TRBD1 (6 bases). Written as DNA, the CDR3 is TGCGCCAGCAGCGCTGACAGGAATCCCTACGAGCAGTACTTC. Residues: CASSADRNPYEQYF.